This T cell receptor beta chain derives from a study of shared clonotypes between healthy human individuals. Whole-study results and caveats: What limited the represented genetic and exposure-history diversity was the small number of donors. In contrast to clonotypes shared by all four donors, non-shared clonotypes had lower generation probabilities.

Of note for this clone: Its antigen is as yet unknown.

The CDR3 loop spans 15 amino acids. V was shortened by 3 bases and J by 6 bases, with 15 bases between the two germline ends. Per the germline V gene, CDR1 is MDHEN and CDR2 is SYDVKM. Method: immunoSEQ multiplex PCR; TCRdb's copy keeps in-frame clones and lacks some. Here the sample spans about 2.2 million clones, over 85% being singletons. CD45RO-negative CD8 cells positively selected for CCR7 made up the naive population, which excluded terminally differentiated effector memory CD45RA+ cells. V usage is TRBV28 and J usage is TRBJ1-5; possibly TRBD1 for D (6 bases). Sequencing was performed on naive CD8+ T cells from PBMCs. The TCR sequence derives from a man younger than 30 in good health. Some clones in this sample may be carry-over from other donors' samples. In DNA, the CDR3 is TGTGCCAGCAGTTTGGGAGTGGGGACATCTCAGCCCCAGCATTTT. Encoded protein: CASSLGVGTSQPQHF.